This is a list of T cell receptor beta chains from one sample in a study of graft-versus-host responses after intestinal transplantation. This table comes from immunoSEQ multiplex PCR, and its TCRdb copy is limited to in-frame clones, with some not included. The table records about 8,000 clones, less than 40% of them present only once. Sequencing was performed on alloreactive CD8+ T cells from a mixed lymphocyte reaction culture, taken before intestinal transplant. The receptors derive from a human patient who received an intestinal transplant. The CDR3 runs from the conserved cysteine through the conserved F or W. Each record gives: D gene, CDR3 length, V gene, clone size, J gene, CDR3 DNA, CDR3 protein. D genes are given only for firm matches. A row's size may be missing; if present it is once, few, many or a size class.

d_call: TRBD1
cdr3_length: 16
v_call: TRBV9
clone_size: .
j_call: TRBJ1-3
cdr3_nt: TGTGCCAGCAGCGTATTCCGACAGGGATCTGGAAACACCATATATTTT
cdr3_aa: CASSVFRQGSGNTIYF

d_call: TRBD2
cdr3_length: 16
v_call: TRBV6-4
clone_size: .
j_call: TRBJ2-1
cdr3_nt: TGTGCCAGCAGTCTCGCCGGGGCTAGCGGGGCTAATGAGCAGTTCTTC
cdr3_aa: CASSLAGASGANEQFF

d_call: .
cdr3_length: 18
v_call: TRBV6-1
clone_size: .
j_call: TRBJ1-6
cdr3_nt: TGTGCCAGCAGTGACTACAGGGTTACTTATAATCGGGGTTCACCCCTCCACTTT
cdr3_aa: CASSDYRVTYNRGSPLHF

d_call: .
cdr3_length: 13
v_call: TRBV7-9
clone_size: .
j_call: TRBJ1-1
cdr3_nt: TGTGCCAGTCAGGCCTCATGGAACACTGAAGCTTTCTTT
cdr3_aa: CASQASWNTEAFF

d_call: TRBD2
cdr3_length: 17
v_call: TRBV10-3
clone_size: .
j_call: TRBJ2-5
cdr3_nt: TGTGCCATCAGTGAGTTTCCTAGCGGGACGGCGGGGGAGACCCAGTACTTC
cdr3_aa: CAISEFPSGTAGETQYF

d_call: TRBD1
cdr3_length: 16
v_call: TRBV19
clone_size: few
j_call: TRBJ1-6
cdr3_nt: TGTGCCAGTAGTATGACCGGGACAGGGTATTTTTCACCCCTCCACTTT
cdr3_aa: CASSMTGTGYFSPLHF

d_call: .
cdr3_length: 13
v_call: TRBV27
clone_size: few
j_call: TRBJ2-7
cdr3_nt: TGTGCCAGCAGTTTATCTGCAGACTACGAGCAGTACTTC
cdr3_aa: CASSLSADYEQYF

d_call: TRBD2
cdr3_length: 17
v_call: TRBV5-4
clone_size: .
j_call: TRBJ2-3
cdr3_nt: TGTGCCAGCAGCTCTCTGGATGCTGGACTAGGGTTAGATACGCAGTATTTT
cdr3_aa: CASSSLDAGLGLDTQYF

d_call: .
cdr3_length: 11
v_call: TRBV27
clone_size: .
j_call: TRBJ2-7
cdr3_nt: TGTGCCAGCGCGTCTAGTAACGAGCAGTACTTC
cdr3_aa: CASASSNEQYF

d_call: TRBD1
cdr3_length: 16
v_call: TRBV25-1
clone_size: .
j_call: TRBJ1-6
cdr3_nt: TGTGCCAGCAGTGAGGGACAGATCTCCTATAATTCACCCCTCCACTTT
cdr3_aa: CASSEGQISYNSPLHF

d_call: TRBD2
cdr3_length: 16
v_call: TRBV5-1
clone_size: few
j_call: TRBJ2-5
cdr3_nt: TGCGCCAGCAGCCCTAGACTAGCGGGAGTCCAAGAGACCCAGTACTTC
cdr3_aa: CASSPRLAGVQETQYF

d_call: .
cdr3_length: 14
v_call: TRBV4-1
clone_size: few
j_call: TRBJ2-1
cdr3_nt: TGCGCCAGCAGCCAAGCGGCTGGAGACAATGAGCAGTTCTTC
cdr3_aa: CASSQAAGDNEQFF

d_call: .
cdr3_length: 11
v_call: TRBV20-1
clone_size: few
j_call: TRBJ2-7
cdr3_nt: TGCAGTGCTAGACAGGGGCGCGAGCAGTACTTC
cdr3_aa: CSARQGREQYF

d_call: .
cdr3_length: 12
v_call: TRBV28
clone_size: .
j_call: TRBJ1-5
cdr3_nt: TGTGCCAGCAGTTTCCAGGGCCAGCCCCAGCATTTT
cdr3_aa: CASSFQGQPQHF

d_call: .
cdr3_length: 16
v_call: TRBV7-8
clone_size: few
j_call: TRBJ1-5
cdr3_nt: TGTGCCAGCAGCTTAGTAGGGGGAGGGGAAAATCAGCCCCAGCATTTT
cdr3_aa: CASSLVGGGENQPQHF

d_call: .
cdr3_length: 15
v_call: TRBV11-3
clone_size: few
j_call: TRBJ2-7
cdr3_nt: TGTGCCAGCACCCGGGACTCCTTAATTTCCAGCGAGCAGTACTTC
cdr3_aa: CASTRDSLISSEQYF

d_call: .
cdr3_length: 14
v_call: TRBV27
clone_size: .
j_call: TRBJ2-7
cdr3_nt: TGTGCCAGCAGTTTATCTGCAGAATCCTACGAGCAGTACTTC
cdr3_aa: CASSLSAESYEQYF

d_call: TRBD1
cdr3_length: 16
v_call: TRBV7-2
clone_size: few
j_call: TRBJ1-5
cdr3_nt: TGTGCCAGCAGCTTAGCGGACAGGGGGCCATGGCAGCCCCAGCATTTT
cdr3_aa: CASSLADRGPWQPQHF

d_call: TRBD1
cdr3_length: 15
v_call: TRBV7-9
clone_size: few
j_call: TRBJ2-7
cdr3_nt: TGTGCCAGCAGCTCTGGGGGGACAGGGACCGGCGAGCAGTACTTC
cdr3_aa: CASSSGGTGTGEQYF

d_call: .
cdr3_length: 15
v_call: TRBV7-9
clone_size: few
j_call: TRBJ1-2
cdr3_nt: TGTGCCAGCAGCTTAGCTTACGTCGACAGTAATGGCTACACCTTC
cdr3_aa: CASSLAYVDSNGYTF

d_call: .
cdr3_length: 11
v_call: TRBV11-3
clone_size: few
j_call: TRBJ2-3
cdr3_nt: TGTGCCAGCAGCTTATGGCATACGCAGTATTTT
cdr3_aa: CASSLWHTQYF

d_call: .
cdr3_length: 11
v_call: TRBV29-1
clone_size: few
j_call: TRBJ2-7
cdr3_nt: TGCAGCGTTGGGTCTACCTACGAGCAGTACTTC
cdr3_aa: CSVGSTYEQYF

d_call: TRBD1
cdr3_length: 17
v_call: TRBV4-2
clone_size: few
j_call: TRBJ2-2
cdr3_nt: TGTGCCAGCACCCCCTTCCGGGGCAGGGGGTACACCGGGGAGCTGTTTTTT
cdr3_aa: CASTPFRGRGYTGELFF

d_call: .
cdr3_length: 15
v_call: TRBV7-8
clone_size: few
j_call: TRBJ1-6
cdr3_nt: TGTGCCAGCAGCTTAGAGTCAGGTGATAATTCACCCCTCCACTTT
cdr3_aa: CASSLESGDNSPLHF

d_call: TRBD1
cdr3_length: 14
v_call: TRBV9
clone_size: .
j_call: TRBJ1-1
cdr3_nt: TGTGCCAGCAGCGTACAGGGGGCGGCCACTGAAGCTTTCTTT
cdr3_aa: CASSVQGAATEAFF

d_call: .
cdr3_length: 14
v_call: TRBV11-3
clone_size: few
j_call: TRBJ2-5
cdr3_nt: TGTGCCAGCCCGGGGTGTCGCTACCAAGAGACCCAGTACTTC
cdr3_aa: CASPGCRYQETQYF

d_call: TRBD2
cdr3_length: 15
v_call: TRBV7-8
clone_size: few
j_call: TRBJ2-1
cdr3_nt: TGTGCCAGCAGCTTTGAACTAGCGGGGGGGAATGAGCAGTTCTTC
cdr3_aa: CASSFELAGGNEQFF

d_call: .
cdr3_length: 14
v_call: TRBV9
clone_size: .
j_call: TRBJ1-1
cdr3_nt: TGTGCCAGCAGCGTAGGGCAGCGGAACACTGAAGCTTTCTTT
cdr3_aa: CASSVGQRNTEAFF

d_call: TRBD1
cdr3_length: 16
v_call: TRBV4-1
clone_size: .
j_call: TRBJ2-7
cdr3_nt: TGCGCCAGCAGCCAAGGTCCGGGACAGTTGGTCTACGAGCAGTACTTC
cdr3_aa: CASSQGPGQLVYEQYF

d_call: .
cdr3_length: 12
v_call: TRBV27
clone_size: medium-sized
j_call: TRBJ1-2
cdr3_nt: TGTGCCAGCAGGACACCCAACTATGGCTACACCTTC
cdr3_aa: CASRTPNYGYTF

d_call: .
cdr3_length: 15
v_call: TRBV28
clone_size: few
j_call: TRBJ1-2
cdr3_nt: TGTGCCAGCAGTTTATTTAAAGGGGGGGGCTATGGCTACACCTTC
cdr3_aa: CASSLFKGGGYGYTF

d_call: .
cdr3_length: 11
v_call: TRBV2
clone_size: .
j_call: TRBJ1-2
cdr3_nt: TGTGCCAGCAGGGAGTTGTATGGCTACACCTTC
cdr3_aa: CASRELYGYTF

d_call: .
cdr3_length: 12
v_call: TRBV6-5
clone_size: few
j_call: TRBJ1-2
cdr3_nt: TGTGCCAGCAGGACAGGACTCTATGGCTACACCTTC
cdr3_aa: CASRTGLYGYTF

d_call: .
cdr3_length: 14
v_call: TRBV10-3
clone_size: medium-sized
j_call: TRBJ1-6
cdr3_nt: TGTGCCATCAGTGAGGCCGGGACAAATTCACCCCTCCACTTT
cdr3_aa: CAISEAGTNSPLHF

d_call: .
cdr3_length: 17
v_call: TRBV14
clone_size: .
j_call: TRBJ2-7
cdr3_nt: TGTGCCAGCAGCCAAGATCGCACATCCCACAGCTCCTACGAGCAGTACTTC
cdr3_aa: CASSQDRTSHSSYEQYF

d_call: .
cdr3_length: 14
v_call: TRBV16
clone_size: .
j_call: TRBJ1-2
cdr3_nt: TGTGCCAGCAGCCAATCAGGAGGGGTCTATGGCTACACCTTC
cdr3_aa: CASSQSGGVYGYTF

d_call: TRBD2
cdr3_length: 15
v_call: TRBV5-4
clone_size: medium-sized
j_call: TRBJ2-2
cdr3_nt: TGTGCCAGCAGCTTGGAGCGGGAGTTAAACGGGGAGCTGTTTTTT
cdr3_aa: CASSLERELNGELFF

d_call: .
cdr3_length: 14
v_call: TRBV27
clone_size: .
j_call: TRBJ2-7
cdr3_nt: TGTGCCAGCAGTTTCGGCCAGGGGTCCTACGAGCAGTACTTC
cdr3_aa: CASSFGQGSYEQYF

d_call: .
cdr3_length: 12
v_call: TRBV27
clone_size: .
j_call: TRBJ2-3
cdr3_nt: TGTGCCAGCAGTTCTCGGGCAGATACGCAGTATTTT
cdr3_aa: CASSSRADTQYF

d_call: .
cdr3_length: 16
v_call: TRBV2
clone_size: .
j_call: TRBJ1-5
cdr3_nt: TGTGCCAGCATCAAGGACAGACACTATAGCAATCAGCCCCAGCATTTT
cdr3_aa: CASIKDRHYSNQPQHF

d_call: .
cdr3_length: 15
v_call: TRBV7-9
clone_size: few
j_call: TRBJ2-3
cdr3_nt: TGTGCCAGCAGCTTAGCGTATACTAGCACAGATACGCAGTATTTT
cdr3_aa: CASSLAYTSTDTQYF